This TCR beta chain derives from a study of T cell repertoires in cytomegalovirus infection. Study in general: CMV infection together with matching HLA type was indicated by public TCR beta signatures.

Regarding the study as a whole: In two of eight donors, the top clonotype was HLA-C-restricted CMV-specific. Cumulative public TCR beta family frequency identified CMV carriers with the relevant HLA.

There are many counts of this clonotype. Its antigen is unidentified. Per the germline V gene, CDR1 is MNHEY and CDR2 is SVGEGT. Trimming removed 7 bases from V and 0 bases from J, with 9 bases in between. CDR3 length: 14 amino acids. MiXCR was run by TCRdb on the reads, yielding one entry per CDR3 protein. The sample has 150,000 to 200,000 distinct CDR3 sequences; roughly 19% are singletons. The material sequenced was PBMCs. The genes are TRBV6-2 or TRBV6-3 and TRBJ2-2, with D unresolved. This receptor was obtained from a human donor in good health (CMV status not recorded). Some clones in this sample may be carry-over from other donors' samples. CDR3 nucleotides: TGTGCCAGCATTAGAGCTCCGAACACCGGGGAGCTGTTTTTT. Residues: CASIRAPNTGELFF.